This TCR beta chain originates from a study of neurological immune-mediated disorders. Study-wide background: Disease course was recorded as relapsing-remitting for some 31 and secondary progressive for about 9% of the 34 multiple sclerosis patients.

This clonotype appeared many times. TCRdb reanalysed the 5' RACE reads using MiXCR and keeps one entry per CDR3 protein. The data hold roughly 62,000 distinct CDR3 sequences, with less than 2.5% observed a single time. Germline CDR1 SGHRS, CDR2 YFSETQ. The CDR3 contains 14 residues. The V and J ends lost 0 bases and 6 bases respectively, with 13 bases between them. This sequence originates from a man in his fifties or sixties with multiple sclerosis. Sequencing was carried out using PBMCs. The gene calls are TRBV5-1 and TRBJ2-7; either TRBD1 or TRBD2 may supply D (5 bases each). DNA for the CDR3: TGCGCCAGCAGCTTGGGAGGGGAGCCCGCCGAGCAGTACTTC. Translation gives CASSLGGEPAEQYF. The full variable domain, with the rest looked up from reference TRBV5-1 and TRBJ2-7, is KAGVTQTPRYLIKTRGQQVTLSCSPISGHRSVSWYQQTPGQGLQFLFEYFSETQRNKGNFPGRFSGRQFSNSRSEMNVSTLELGDSALYLCASSLGGEPAEQYFGPGTRLTVT.